This T cell receptor (beta chain) came from a study of patients and donors after allogeneic stem cell transplantation. In TCRdb, the RT-PCR reads were re-called with MiXCR into one record per CDR3 protein. The sample has roughly 880,000 distinct CDR3 sequences, roughly 18% seen once. This CDR3 has 15 amino acids. From germline, CDR1 is DFQATT and CDR2 SNEGSKA (reference sequence). V shed 3 bases, J shed 5 bases, and the junction held 7 bases outside the gene matches. The gene calls are TRBV20-1 and TRBJ2-5; 12 nucleotides agree with TRBD2. Sequences were obtained from blood, either unsorted or a sorted T cell fraction (not recorded which). The source is a human donor who was either an allogeneic HSCT recipient or a stem cell or donor lymphocyte infusion donor (not recorded which). It is not recorded whose cells these are; they may come from a transplant donor. The CDR3 loop reads CSASASGGAVETQYF. CDR3 bases: TGCAGTGCTAGCGCTAGCGGGGGGGCCGTGGAGACCCAGTACTTC.